What follows are 21 T cell receptor beta chains derived from one specimen sequenced in a study of blood T cell repertoires in COVID-19. Clones were sequenced by immunoSEQ multiplex PCR, and TCRdb holds only the in-frame ones, with some missing. The table includes 100,000 to 150,000 clones, over 65% detected once. Sequenced sample: peripheral blood. Receptor source: a human donor with acute or convalescent COVID-19. The donor label of this sample is uncertain.

This clone was found a few times. The chain has TRBV13 and TRBJ1-6; unclear D gene. There are 14 residues in the CDR3. V was trimmed by 4 bases and J by 5 bases, leaving 9 bases between them. Germline assignment: CDR1 PRHDT and CDR2 FYEKMQ (reference sequence). The CDR3 reads CASSWAGDNSPLHF. As DNA, the CDR3 is TGTGCCAGCAGCTGGGCAGGCGATAATTCACCCCTCCACTTT.

This chain joins TRBV12-3 or TRBV12-4 and TRBJ1-2; possible D gene TRBD1, 6 bases. The length of the CDR3 is 11 residues. Trimming removed 6 bases at V and 7 bases at J, with 9 bases between. The CDR3 sequence is CASRAGVGYTF. For the CDR3, the DNA is TGTGCCAGCAGAGCAGGGGTTGGCTACACCTTC.

This clone turned up a few times. V gene TRBV5-1 combines with J gene TRBJ1-6, with a weak D call TRBD1 (6 bases). The CDR3 is 14 amino acids. V lost 2 bases, J lost 6 bases, and 9 bases lay in between. Germline loops: CDR1 SGHRS, CDR2 YFSETQ. The CDR3 nucleotides are TGCGCCAGCAGCTTCGGGGGGCCTAATTCACCCCTCCACTTT. Residues: CASSFGGPNSPLHF.

This chain connects TRBV4-1 to TRBJ1-5, with TRBD1 matching over 8 bases. The CDR3 extends over 16 amino acids. CDR1 is MGHRA and CDR2 is YSYEKL in the germline V gene. J was trimmed by 1 base and V by 2 bases; bases with no gene match: 4. DNA of the CDR3: TGCGCCAGCAGCCAACAGGGGGCAAGAAGCAATCAGCCCCAGCATTTT. Translating gives CASSQQGARSNQPQHF.

The chain couples TRBV27 to TRBJ1-6; TRBD1 is a possible D gene (5 bases). There are 15 residues in the CDR3. The germline V and J ends were trimmed by 4 bases and 10 bases, with 17 bases remaining between them. Germline-derived CDR1 and CDR2 are MNHEY and SMNVEV (reference sequence). The CDR3 reads CASSSPEGWRSPLHF. In nucleotides, the CDR3 is TGTGCCAGCAGTTCCCCGGAGGGGTGGAGATCACCCCTCCACTTT.

V gene TRBV7-8 combines with J gene TRBJ1-3, with TRBD1 matching 8 bases. With V trimmed by 5 bases and J by 11 bases, 14 bases remained unmatched. CDR1 and CDR2 (germline): SGHVS, FQNEAQ. The length of the CDR3 is 15 residues. This CDR3 reads CASSPRVDRGSPIYF. As DNA, the CDR3 is TGTGCCAGCAGCCCTCGCGTAGACAGGGGATCCCCCATATATTTT.

V usage is TRBV28 and J usage is TRBJ2-3; 7 nucleotides match TRBD1. After removal of 8 bases from V and 2 bases from J, the junction contained 4 bases not matched to a gene. Germline V gene lookup returns CDR1 MDHEN and CDR2 SYDVKM. This CDR3 is built from 13 residues. The CDR3 sequence is CASGDSLTDTQYF. DNA of the CDR3: TGTGCCAGCGGGGACAGCCTCACAGATACGCAGTATTTT. The full variable domain, completed using reference TRBV28 and TRBJ2-3, is DVKVTQSSRYLVKRTGEKVFLECVQDMDHENMFWYRQDPGLGLRLIYFSYDVKMKEKGDIPEGYSVSREKKERFSLILESASTNQTSMYLCASGDSLTDTQYFGPGTRLTVL.

The V call is TRBV21-1, the J call TRBJ2-3; no check of the table's D call, TRBD2, against the DNA was made. TRBV21-1 is marked as a pseudogene. The CDR3 is 18 residues long. The CDR3: CASSKSRWTSGGWDTQYF. CDR3 DNA sequence: TGTGCCAGCAGCAAATCGAGGTGGACTAGCGGGGGATGGGATACGCAGTATTTT.

Only a few counts were recorded for this clone. The gene calls are TRBV12-5 and TRBJ1-2; TRBD1 might be the D (5 bases). Germline V CDR1 and CDR2: LGHNT, FRNRAP. Trimming removed 5 bases from V and 5 bases from J, with 30 bases in between. The CDR3 is made up of 19 amino acids. CDR3 sequence (DNA): TGTGCTAGTGGTCCAGATCTCTCGACAGAGGCCTTGTTGTTGTATGGCTACACCTTC. Translating it yields CASGPDLSTEALLLYGYTF.

The chain links TRBV7-9 to TRBJ1-2; a weak D match, TRBD1 (5 bases). The CDR3 is made up of 14 amino acids. CDR1 is SEHNR and CDR2 is FQNEAQ in the germline V gene (reference sequence). V was shortened by 5 bases and J by 7 bases, with 17 bases between the two germline ends. The CDR3 nucleotides read TGTGCCAGCAGCCCCGGGCAGGGAAGAACTGGCTACACCTTC. It specifies CASSPGQGRTGYTF. Using reference TRBV7-9 and TRBJ1-2 for the parts outside the CDR3, the full variable domain is DTGVSQNPRHKITKRGQNVTFRCDPISEHNRLYWYRQTLGQGPEFLTYFQNEAQLEKSRLLSDRFSAERPKGSFSTLEIQRTEQGDSAMYLCASSPGQGRTGYTFGSGTRLTVV.

This sequence joins TRBV30 and TRBJ2-1; tentative D call: TRBD1 (6 bases). Germline V gives CDR1 GTSNPN, CDR2 SVGIG (reference sequence). The V and J ends lost 1 base and 8 bases respectively, with 18 bases between them. This CDR3 is 15 amino acids long. CDR3 in amino acids: CAWSGPQGTHHEQFF. The CDR3 DNA sequence: TGTGCCTGGAGTGGCCCACAGGGAACTCACCATGAGCAGTTCTTC.

The rearrangement uses TRBV9 and TRBJ1-2; no reliable D call. Germline V lookup: CDR1 SGDLS, CDR2 YYNGEE. This CDR3 comprises 14 residues. V was shortened by 4 bases and J by 4 bases, with 14 bases between the two germline ends. CDR3 sequence reads: CASSSASGGYGYTF. CDR3 bases: TGTGCCAGCAGCTCCGCGAGTGGCGGCTATGGCTACACCTTC.

This chain joins TRBV5-1 and TRBJ1-6; D might be TRBD1 (6 bases). V gave up 6 bases and J gave up 7 bases, with 11 bases separating them. This CDR3 has 13 amino acids. Germline V lookup: CDR1 SGHRS, CDR2 YFSETQ. CDR3 protein: CASTTGTNSPLHF. Written as DNA, the CDR3 is TGCGCCAGCACGACAGGCACAAATTCACCCCTCCACTTT.

This chain links TRBV9 with TRBJ1-4, with D possibly TRBD1 on 5 matching bases. Trimming left V 4 bases short and J 5 bases short, with 9 bases between. Looked up from germline, CDR1 is SGDLS and CDR2 is YYNGEE. The CDR3 consists of 13 residues. CDR3: CASSSRQNEKLFF. The CDR3 DNA reads TGTGCCAGCAGCTCCCGACAGAATGAAAAACTGTTTTTT.

This rearrangement joins TRBV6-5 to TRBJ1-2; D possibly corresponds to TRBD1 (6 bases). Deletions cut 6 bases from V and 4 bases from J, with 12 bases between. CDR3 length: 13 amino acids. Germline V gene lookup returns CDR1 MNHEY and CDR2 SVGAGI. CDR3 sequence (DNA): TGTGCCAGCAGGAACAGGGTCGGCTATGGCTACACCTTC. It codes for CASRNRVGYGYTF.

The V gene is TRBV20-1, the J gene TRBJ2-5; D might be TRBD2 (6 bases). CDR1 is DFQATT and CDR2 is SNEGSKA in the germline V gene (reference sequence). Between the trimmed V and J ends, which lost 3 bases and 1 base, there was a span of 15 bases. The CDR3 is 15 residues long. CDR3 DNA sequence: TGCAGTGCTAGTGTGGTTGGGACTTTCCAAGAGACCCAGTACTTC. Encoded protein: CSASVVGTFQETQYF.

This clone showed up just a few times. The genes are TRBV18 and TRBJ2-3; the D is unclear. The CDR3 has 14 amino acids. CDR1 KGHSH and CDR2 LQKENI come from the germline V gene. Between the trimmed V and J ends, which lost 3 bases and 0 bases, there was a span of 7 bases. The DNA of the CDR3 is TGTGCCAGCTCACCCTCGCGTAGCACAGATACGCAGTATTTT. It yields the protein CASSPSRSTDTQYF.

The rearrangement joins TRBV28 to TRBJ1-2, with 10 bases that match TRBD1. Germline assignment: CDR1 MDHEN and CDR2 SYDVKM. V was pared by 5 bases and J by 4 bases, with 7 bases of the junction left unmatched. CDR3 length: 15 amino acids. The DNA of the CDR3 is TGTGCCAGCAGTGCCTCGGGACAGGGGCTCTATGGCTACACCTTC. It yields the protein CASSASGQGLYGYTF.

The chain has TRBV28 and TRBJ2-2; 9 bases map to TRBD1. This CDR3 has 15 residues. Unmatched junction bases numbered 5, after V lost 2 bases and J lost 7 bases. The V gene's germline CDR1 is MDHEN and CDR2 SYDVKM. This CDR3 reads CASSLRDRAGGELFF. The CDR3 coding sequence is TGTGCCAGCAGTTTAAGGGACAGGGCAGGCGGGGAGCTGTTTTTT.

This rearrangement joins TRBV11-2 to TRBJ2-1; 14 bases map to TRBD2. V dropped 5 bases and J dropped 2; count of bases not matched to a gene: 11. Germline V gene lookup returns CDR1 SGHAT and CDR2 FQNNGV. This CDR3 contains 19 residues. Written as DNA, the CDR3 is TGTGCCAGCAGCGCCCGGACTAGCGGGGGGATCAAGGCCTACAATGAGCAGTTCTTC. It specifies CASSARTSGGIKAYNEQFF. Using reference TRBV11-2 and TRBJ2-1 for the parts outside the CDR3, the full variable domain is EAGVAQSPRYKIIEKRQSVAFWCNPISGHATLYWYQQILGQGPKLLIQFQNNGVVDDSQLPKDRFSAERLKGVDSTLKIQPAKLEDSAVYLCASSARTSGGIKAYNEQFFGPGTRLTVL.

V usage is TRBV28 and J usage is TRBJ2-6, with D possibly being TRBD1 (5 bases). Trimming stripped 7 bases from V and 8 bases from J, with 15 bases between. CDR3 length equals 14 residues. Germline V lookup: CDR1 MDHEN, CDR2 SYDVKM. CDR3 coding DNA: TGTGCCAGCACCAAGAACAGGCAGACCAACGTCCTGACTTTC. Translating gives CASTKNRQTNVLTF.